Shown below are 28 T cell receptor beta chains from a single sample sequenced in a study of regulatory T cells. These receptors' targets are unknown. Amplification used 52 TRBV primers and 13 TRBJ primers. Here immunoSEQ multiplex PCR was the method, and the copy in TCRdb shows in-frame clones only, minus some. The sample gives about 35,000 clones, 89% of which show up once; roughly 2.2% is in the top ten. Study findings and constraints: Hydrophobic residues at CDR3 positions 6 and 7 were enriched in conventional CD4+ T cells of CD3G-deficient patients.

Sequences were obtained from conventional CD4+ T cells sorted from blood. These receptors came from a person under 35 with CD3G deficiency.

Notes on this clone: Other DNA sequences in the same sample also yield this CDR3. The chain has TRBV5-1 and TRBJ1-1; D is possibly TRBD1 (6 bases). V lost 4 bases to trimming and J lost 0 bases, with 10 bases between them. This CDR3 contains 14 residues. CDR1 and CDR2 from the germline V gene are SGHRS and YFSETQ. The CDR3 here is CASSRDRMNTEAFF. The CDR3, as DNA: TGCGCCAGCAGCCGTGACAGGATGAACACTGAAGCTTTCTTT.

The V call is TRBV21-1, the J call TRBJ1-5. TRBV21-1 counts as a pseudogene. The CDR3 runs 13 residues. CDR3 DNA: TGTGCCAGCACCGAAGGGTTCAATCAGCCCCAGCATTTT. It is translated as CASTEGFNQPQHF.

This rearrangement joins TRBV10-2 to TRBJ2-3; maybe TRBD1 (5 bases). This CDR3 is 14 amino acids long. V lost 4 bases and J 6 bases, leaving 14 bases between the germline ends. The germline gives CDR1 WSHSY, CDR2 SAAADI. CDR3 coding DNA: TGCGCCAGCAGTGTGGCAGGGATTAGGGATACGCAGTATTTT. Protein: CASSVAGIRDTQYF.

V is TRBV7-6 and J is TRBJ2-5; perhaps TRBD2 as D (5 bases). The V gene lost 2 bases and the J gene lost 3 bases, with 13 bases spanning the gap. The CDR3 contains 15 residues. The germline V gene has CDR1 SGHVS and CDR2 FNYEAQ. Here the CDR3 reads CASSLTDHGEETQYF. In DNA, the CDR3 is TGTGCCAGCAGCTTAACCGATCACGGGGAAGAGACCCAGTACTTC.

The genes are TRBV10-3 and TRBJ2-3; D tentatively reads TRBD1 or TRBD2 (5 bases each). V gave up 4 bases and J gave up 5 bases, with 10 bases separating them. CDR1 ENHRY and CDR2 SYGVKD come from the germline V gene. The CDR3 is made up of 13 amino acids. The CDR3 reads CAISVGERDTQYF. For the CDR3, the DNA is TGTGCCATCAGTGTGGGGGAGAGAGATACGCAGTATTTT.

The chain uses TRBV28 and TRBJ1-5, with 7 bases aligning to TRBD1. The CDR3 runs 13 residues. Unmatched junction bases numbered 7, after V lost 8 bases and J lost 6 bases. CDR1 and CDR2 from the germline V gene are MDHEN and SYDVKM. The CDR3 protein is CASLGRGLQPQHF. In nucleotides, the CDR3 is TGTGCCAGCCTTGGGAGGGGGCTTCAGCCCCAGCATTTT.

The V gene is TRBV28, the J gene TRBJ2-7; D is perhaps TRBD1 or TRBD2 (5 bases each). This CDR3 comprises 13 residues. The V and J ends lost 1 base and 9 bases respectively, with 13 bases between them. The germline V gene encodes CDR1 MDHEN and CDR2 SYDVKM. DNA of the CDR3: TGTGCCAGCAGTTTATCAGGCGAGGGGTCGCAGTACTTC. Its protein product is CASSLSGEGSQYF.

By its share, this clone is medium-sized. The V call is TRBV28, the J call TRBJ1-5; unclear D gene. Germline V lookup: CDR1 MDHEN, CDR2 SYDVKM. The CDR3 extends over 13 amino acids. Trimming cost V 3 bases and J 5 bases, with 8 bases left between them. This CDR3 is CASSLHGYQPQHF. The CDR3 DNA reads TGTGCCAGCAGTTTGCACGGTTATCAGCCCCAGCATTTT.

As for this clone: Other DNA sequences in this sample translate to the same CDR3. V gene TRBV18 combines with J gene TRBJ1-1; TRBD1 agrees at 8 bases. Germline V gene sequence: CDR1 KGHSH, CDR2 LQKENI. This CDR3 contains 13 residues. Losses at the gene ends were 5 bases for V and 1 base for J; bases not matched to a gene: 0. Here the CDR3 DNA reads TGTGCCAGCTCAACAGGGGGGAACACTGAAGCTTTCTTT. It encodes CASSTGGNTEAFF.

The J gene is TRBJ1-1, the V gene TRBV20-1; 9 bases align to TRBD1. V shed 6 bases and J 5 bases; nucleotides not matched to a gene: 1. This CDR3 has 11 amino acids. Germline CDR1 reads DFQATT; CDR2 reads SNEGSKA (reference sequence). The CDR3 DNA follows: TGCAGTGCCGGACAGGGGACTGAAGCTTTCTTT. It codes for CSAGQGTEAFF.

This chain joins TRBV18 and TRBJ1-6; D gene unclear. Per the germline V gene, CDR1 is KGHSH and CDR2 is LQKENI. The CDR3 runs to 13 residues. V lost 3 bases, J lost 8 bases, and 8 bases lay in between. Written as DNA, the CDR3 is TGTGCCAGCTCACCCGACCCGGATTCACCCCTCCACTTT. Protein: CASSPDPDSPLHF.

The V and J genes are TRBV5-1 and TRBJ2-5; TRBD1 is a possible D gene (5 bases). The CDR3 has 15 amino acids. The V gene lost 0 bases and the J gene lost 5 bases, with 14 bases spanning the gap. CDR1 is SGHRS, CDR2 YFSETQ, per germline. The CDR3 DNA reads as TGCGCCAGCAGCTTGGAAGGGGCGCTTGGGGAGACCCAGTACTTC. This codes for CASSLEGALGETQYF.

The V call is TRBV6-1, the J call TRBJ2-7; tentatively, D is TRBD2 (6 bases). The CDR3 contains 17 residues. CDR1 and CDR2 from the germline V gene are MNHNS and SASEGT. V dropped 4 bases and J dropped 4 bases, with 23 bases sitting between them. Here the CDR3 reads CASSVRENGGLVYEQYF. The CDR3 region has the DNA TGTGCCAGCAGTGTACGCGAAAACGGAGGGTTGGTGTACGAGCAGTACTTC.

This rearrangement joins TRBV10-3 to TRBJ2-7, with 10 bases matching TRBD2. Germline V gene lookup returns CDR1 ENHRY and CDR2 SYGVKD. The CDR3 is 16 amino acids. After removal of 0 bases from V and 6 bases from J, the junction contained 8 bases not matched to a gene. CDR3 DNA sequence: TGTGCCATCAGTGAGTCGATGAGCGGGGGGGCCGTCGAGCAGTACTTC. This sequence encodes CAISESMSGGAVEQYF.

CDR3 DNA sequence: TGTGCCAGCAGTCCAGGGTTCACCTACGAGCAGTACTTC. Translating it yields CASSPGFTYEQYF. The chain couples TRBV28 to TRBJ2-7, with D tentatively TRBD1 (5 bases). CDR3 length: 13 amino acids. The V end lost 5 bases, the J end lost 2 bases, and 10 bases lay between the germline ends. Per the germline V gene, CDR1 is MDHEN and CDR2 is SYDVKM.

The rearrangement joins TRBV11-2 to TRBJ1-1; 8 nucleotides line up with TRBD1. The CDR3 loop spans 13 amino acids. Germline V gene data show CDR1 as SGHAT and CDR2 as FQNNGV. The V gene end was trimmed by 5 bases and the J gene end by 5 bases; junction bases not matched to a gene: 4. The CDR3, as DNA: TGTGCCAGCAGCCTCAGGGGGCCTACTGAAGCTTTCTTT. It codes for CASSLRGPTEAFF.

This chain links TRBV7-2 with TRBJ2-7; possibly TRBD2 for D (6 bases). Looked up from germline, CDR1 is SGHTA and CDR2 is FQGNSA. The CDR3 has 15 amino acids. The V gene lost 4 bases and the J gene lost 3 bases, with 16 bases spanning the gap. CDR3 region: CASSYTSGDSYEQYF. The CDR3 bases are TGTGCCAGCAGCTACACCTCGGGGGATAGCTACGAGCAGTACTTC.

This clone was observed a few times. The chain links TRBV18 to TRBJ2-7; 7 bases line up with TRBD2. Germline trimming cut 5 bases from V and 2 bases from J; bases unmatched to any gene: 6. This CDR3 contains 14 residues. Looked up from germline, CDR1 is KGHSH and CDR2 is LQKENI. CDR3 DNA: TGTGCCAGCTCAGCGGTAGCGGGCCCCTACGAGCAGTACTTC. Its protein product is CASSAVAGPYEQYF.

The CDR3 nucleotides are TGCGCCAGCAGCTTGGATCCTTCTCCGTTGCAGTTCTTC. This sequence encodes CASSLDPSPLQFF. The chain has TRBV5-1 and TRBJ2-1; no definite D call. The germline V and J ends were trimmed by 0 bases and 12 bases, with 13 bases remaining between them. Germline lookup yields CDR1 SGHRS and CDR2 YFSETQ. The CDR3 extends over 13 amino acids.

As for this clone: This sample also contains other DNA sequences that code for the same CDR3. This chain joins TRBV6-6 and TRBJ1-2, with 9 bases lining up with TRBD1. The CDR3 extends over 14 amino acids. Losses at the gene ends were 5 bases for V and 5 bases for J; bases not matched to a gene: 6. From germline, CDR1 is MNHNY and CDR2 SVGAGI (reference sequence). The CDR3 coding sequence is TGTGCCAGCAGTCAACAGGGGGCAGGGTATGGCTACACCTTC. It is translated as CASSQQGAGYGYTF.

The chain employs TRBV10-1 and TRBJ1-3; 8 bases fit TRBD1. In germline, CDR1 is WNHNN, CDR2 SYGVQD (reference sequence). Trimming removed 6 bases from V and 3 bases from J; junction bases left unmatched: 16. The CDR3 consists of 18 residues. Here the CDR3 DNA reads TGCGCCAGCAGGTCACTCCCGAAAGCAGGGGGCGGTGGAAACACCATATATTTT. Translating gives CASRSLPKAGGGGNTIYF.

The J gene is TRBJ2-1, the V gene TRBV18; weak D call: TRBD1 (6 bases). In germline, CDR1 is KGHSH, CDR2 LQKENI. This CDR3 comprises 16 residues. V lost 1 base and J 11 bases, leaving 21 bases between the germline ends. The CDR3 nucleotides read TGTGCCAGCTCACCACGAGTGGCAGGGGAGCAGGGTAAGCAGTTCTTC. Protein: CASSPRVAGEQGKQFF.

V gene TRBV19 combines with J gene TRBJ1-1, with D unresolved. V lost 6 bases, J lost 5 bases, and 13 bases lay in between. This CDR3 contains 13 residues. Germline CDR1 and CDR2: LNHDA and SQIVND (reference sequence). The DNA for the CDR3 is TGTGCCAGTAGCGAAGGGCGCGGAACTGAAGCTTTCTTT. Encoded protein: CASSEGRGTEAFF.

V usage is TRBV28 and J usage is TRBJ2-7; maybe TRBD1 (5 bases). Germline V gives CDR1 MDHEN, CDR2 SYDVKM. V gave up 6 bases and J gave up 0 bases, with 24 bases separating them. This CDR3 is 18 amino acids long. The CDR3 sequence is CASSRRTGTASISYEQYF. The CDR3 DNA reads as TGTGCCAGCAGCCGACGCACAGGAACCGCCTCGATCTCCTACGAGCAGTACTTC. Full variable domain (remainder filled in from reference TRBV28 and TRBJ2-7): DVKVTQSSRYLVKRTGEKVFLECVQDMDHENMFWYRQDPGLGLRLIYFSYDVKMKEKGDIPEGYSVSREKKERFSLILESASTNQTSMYLCASSRRTGTASISYEQYFGPGTRLTVT.

The gene calls are TRBV5-1 and TRBJ2-3; a weak D match, TRBD2 (5 bases). The CDR3 extends over 13 amino acids. The germline V gene encodes CDR1 SGHRS and CDR2 YFSETQ. V was trimmed by 5 bases and J by 4 bases, leaving 11 bases between them. The CDR3 sequence: CASSLAFSDTQYF. The CDR3 region has the DNA TGCGCCAGCAGTTTAGCGTTTTCAGATACGCAGTATTTT.

This chain connects TRBV19 to TRBJ1-5, with no clear D. The CDR3 has 16 residues. The V end was cut by 9 bases, the J end by 1 base, with 19 bases between. Germline V gene data show CDR1 as LNHDA and CDR2 as SQIVND (reference sequence). The CDR3 is CASTLSGLRSNQPQHF. CDR3 nucleotide sequence: TGTGCCAGCACCCTAAGCGGATTGCGGAGCAATCAGCCCCAGCATTTT.

This chain connects TRBV7-6 to TRBJ1-2; D remains ambiguous. CDR3 length equals 13 residues. The germline V gene has CDR1 SGHVS and CDR2 FNYEAQ. Trimming took off 5 bases at V and 8 bases at J, with 15 bases between the two ends. The CDR3 sequence: CASSPGPLGGYTF. CDR3 in DNA: TGTGCCAGCAGCCCTGGCCCCCTGGGGGGCTACACCTTC.

This clone was detected a few times. V usage is TRBV7-2 and J usage is TRBJ2-7; 10 bases align to TRBD1. CDR3 length: 15 residues. V was pared by 5 bases and J by 2 bases, with 6 bases of the junction left unmatched. CDR1 and CDR2 from the germline V gene are SGHTA and FQGNSA. CDR3 nucleotide sequence: TGTGCCAGCAGCCGTTCCGGGACAGGGGCCTACGAGCAGTACTTC. It codes for CASSRSGTGAYEQYF.